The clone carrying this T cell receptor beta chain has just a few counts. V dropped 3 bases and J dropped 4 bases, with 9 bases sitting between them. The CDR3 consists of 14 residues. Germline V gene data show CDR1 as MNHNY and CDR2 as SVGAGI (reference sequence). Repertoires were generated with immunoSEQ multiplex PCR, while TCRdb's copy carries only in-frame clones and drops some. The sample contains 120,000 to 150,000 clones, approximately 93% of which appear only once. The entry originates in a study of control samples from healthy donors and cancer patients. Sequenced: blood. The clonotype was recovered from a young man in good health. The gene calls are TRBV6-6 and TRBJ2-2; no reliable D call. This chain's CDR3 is CASSYPPGTGELFF. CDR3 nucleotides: TGTGCCAGCAGTTATCCCCCTGGCACCGGGGAGCTGTTTTTT.